This T cell receptor beta chain was obtained from a study of blood T cell repertoires in COVID-19. Overall study context: Researchers got acute and convalescent COVID-19 samples from the United States, Italy and Spain. PBMCs, B-cell-depleted T cells, or T cells were the source of the cDNA or gDNA that made up the material.

The V end was cut by 4 bases, the J end by 2 bases, with 11 bases between. The germline CDR1 and CDR2 sequences are MDHEN and SYDVKM. This CDR3 spans 15 amino acids. Authors' methods: Quantification of nucleated cells was approximated via reference gene primer amplification. Data came from immunoSEQ multiplex PCR; TCRdb stores just in-frame clones and leaves some out. V and J calls and clone size are those listed in that table; D and trimming were worked out from the DNA. Of roughly 150,000 clones in the sample, about 72% were seen once. What was sequenced was peripheral blood. The TCR comes from a man in his 60s who had recovered from COVID-19. V and J are TRBV28 and TRBJ2-2; D call uncertain. The CDR3 bases are TGTGCCAGCAGTTCCCCCTGGCCCAACACCGGGGAGCTGTTTTTT. It is translated as CASSSPWPNTGELFF.